This entry is about one T cell receptor beta chain. This entry is derived from a study of cytomegalovirus exposure and HLA in healthy donors. Primers included in the PCR were 60 Vbeta and 13 Jbeta primers. Data came from immunoSEQ multiplex PCR; TCRdb stores just in-frame clones and leaves some out. The sample records about 200,000 clones, 82% being singletons. This receptor was taken from a woman in her forties or fifties in good health and CMV-seropositive. The sample was PBMCs.

This chain's CDR3 is CASRRTGSNQPQHF. The CDR3 region has the DNA TGTGCCAGCAGACGGACAGGGAGCAATCAGCCCCAGCATTTT. The genes are TRBV28 and TRBJ1-5; TRBD1 agrees at 8 bases. V dropped 6 bases and J dropped 1; count of bases not matched to a gene: 2. The CDR3 runs to 14 residues. Germline CDR1 MDHEN, CDR2 SYDVKM. Based on the CDR3 plus reference TRBV28 and TRBJ1-5, the full variable domain is DVKVTQSSRYLVKRTGEKVFLECVQDMDHENMFWYRQDPGLGLRLIYFSYDVKMKEKGDIPEGYSVSREKKERFSLILESASTNQTSMYLCASRRTGSNQPQHFGDGTRLSIL.